A single sample gave rise to the 22 T cell receptor beta chains below, sequenced in a study of cytomegalovirus exposure and HLA in healthy donors. PCR was performed using 60 Vbeta and 13 Jbeta primers. Produced via immunoSEQ multiplex PCR; TCRdb's table is partial and in-frame only. This sample has 150,000 to 200,000 clones; more than 65% occur once, and the top ten carry 4.5% to 5%. Sequenced material: PBMCs. All receptors derive from a man aged 18 to 35 in good health and CMV-seropositive.

This chain links TRBV9 with TRBJ2-5; TRBD2 is a possible D gene (5 bases). V gave up 0 bases and J gave up 5 bases, with 14 bases separating them. The CDR3 consists of 15 residues. The V gene's germline CDR1 is SGDLS and CDR2 YYNGEE. The CDR3 sequence is CASSVGERPGETQYF. CDR3 sequence (DNA): TGTGCCAGCAGCGTAGGGGAACGACCGGGGGAGACCCAGTACTTC. Using reference TRBV9 and TRBJ2-5 for the parts outside the CDR3, the full variable domain is DSGVTQTPKHLITATGQRVTLRCSPRSGDLSVYWYQQSLDQGLQFLIQYYNGEERAKGNILERFSAQQFPDLHSELNLSSLELGDSALYFCASSVGERPGETQYFGPGTRLLVL.

The rearrangement links TRBV15 to TRBJ2-3; possibly TRBD2 for D (5 bases). V lost 5 bases and J lost 2, with 14 bases in between. There are 15 residues in the CDR3. CDR1 is LNHNV, CDR2 YYDKDF, per germline (reference sequence). Here the CDR3 DNA reads TGTGCCACCAGCGACTCGGACGGGATCACAGATACGCAGTATTTT. This translates into CATSDSDGITDTQYF.

J is TRBJ1-3 and V is TRBV6-1; TRBD1 might be the D (6 bases). CDR3 length equals 14 residues. Germline V CDR1 and CDR2: MNHNS, SASEGT. The V end lost 0 bases, the J end lost 6 bases, and 9 bases lay between the germline ends. Here the CDR3 DNA reads TGTGCCAGCAGTGAAGCCGCAGGGGTAAACACCATATATTTT. Protein: CASSEAAGVNTIYF.

This clone was observed a handful of times. V usage is TRBV7-9 and J usage is TRBJ1-3, with 8 bases lining up with TRBD1. This CDR3 contains 14 residues. Germline CDR1 and CDR2: SEHNR and FQNEAQ (reference sequence). V dropped 6 bases and J dropped 2; count of bases not matched to a gene: 3. CDR3 sequence (DNA): TGTGCCAGCAGACAGGGGGTAACTGGAAACACCATATATTTT. The encoded protein is CASRQGVTGNTIYF.

A single count supports this clone. This chain joins TRBV6-5 and TRBJ1-2, with D tentatively TRBD1 (5 bases). Germline V CDR1 and CDR2: MNHEY, SVGAGI. The CDR3 contains 12 residues. V was pared by 9 bases and J by 9 bases, with 17 bases between. CDR3 residues: CARSRRGESYTF. CDR3 sequence (DNA): TGTGCCAGGTCGAGGCGGGGGGAGAGCTACACCTTC.

The chain uses TRBV5-4 and TRBJ2-4, with TRBD2 matching over 7 bases. Looked up from germline, CDR1 is SGHNT and CDR2 is YYREEE (reference sequence). CDR3 size: 16 residues. V lost 4 bases, J lost 0 bases, and 7 bases stayed unmatched. For the CDR3, the DNA is TGTGCCAGCAGCAGTCTAGCGGTCCTAGCCAAAAACATTCAGTACTTC. It yields the protein CASSSLAVLAKNIQYF.

The CDR3 here is CASSLGRNRMNTEAFF. CDR3 bases: TGCGCCAGCAGCTTGGGCCGTAATAGAATGAACACTGAAGCTTTCTTT. V gene TRBV5-1 combines with J gene TRBJ1-1; unclear D gene. The CDR3 has 16 amino acids. Per the germline V gene, CDR1 is SGHRS and CDR2 is YFSETQ. Trimming took 0 bases from V and 0 from J, leaving 12 bases between them.

The J gene is TRBJ2-6, the V gene TRBV19; a possible D gene is TRBD1 (5 bases). CDR3 size: 16 residues. The germline gives CDR1 LNHDA, CDR2 SQIVND (reference sequence). Trimming pared 5 bases from V and 2 bases from J, leaving 13 bases between. CDR3 nucleotides: TGTGCCAGTAGTCCGGACATGAGAACTGGGGCCAACGTCCTGACTTTC. Translating gives CASSPDMRTGANVLTF.

This chain uses TRBV12-5 with TRBJ1-1, with D unresolved. The CDR3 sequence is 9 residues long. Germline values: CDR1 LGHNT, CDR2 FRNRAP. V was cut by 10 bases and J by 6 bases, with 6 bases left in between. Here the CDR3 DNA reads TGTGCTACCACACCTGAAGCTTTCTTT. It yields the protein CATTPEAFF.

The rearrangement links TRBV5-8 to TRBJ1-3, with 8 bases matching TRBD1. The V gene's germline CDR1 is SGHTS and CDR2 YDEGEE. The trim removed 4 bases at V and 0 bases at J, leaving 3 bases unmatched. The CDR3 contains 15 residues. CDR3 sequence reads: CASSRDRPSGNTIYF. CDR3 coding DNA: TGTGCCAGCAGCCGGGACAGGCCCTCTGGAAACACCATATATTTT.

This rearrangement joins TRBV7-2 to TRBJ2-2; D is undetermined. V lost 0 bases to trimming and J lost 1 base, with 6 bases between them. The CDR3 is made up of 15 amino acids. Looked up from germline, CDR1 is SGHTA and CDR2 is FQGNSA. This CDR3 reads CASSLAAGNTGELFF. The CDR3 nucleotides are TGTGCCAGCAGCTTAGCGGCTGGGAACACCGGGGAGCTGTTTTTT.

The chain carries TRBV11-3 and TRBJ2-3; 8 bases match TRBD2. Germline-derived CDR1 and CDR2 are SGHNT and YENEEA. The CDR3 runs to 15 residues. The junction had 8 bases not matched to a gene; V was cut back by 7 bases and J by 2 bases. CDR3 nucleotide sequence: TGTGCCAGCACCTTTATAGCGGGAAACACAGATACGCAGTATTTT. This gives the protein CASTFIAGNTDTQYF.

CDR3 nucleotide sequence: TGCGCCAGCAGCTTGGGATTGACCAGGGGTGAAAAACTGTTTTTT. Its translation: CASSLGLTRGEKLFF. The chain is built from TRBV5-1 and TRBJ1-4; tentative D call: TRBD1 (6 bases). The CDR3 has 15 residues. Between the trimmed V and J ends, which lost 0 bases and 7 bases, there was a span of 13 bases. Germline V gives CDR1 SGHRS, CDR2 YFSETQ.

The chain joins TRBV5-1 to TRBJ2-3, with 8 bases matching TRBD1. The length of the CDR3 is 15 residues. Germline V gene data show CDR1 as SGHRS and CDR2 as YFSETQ. J was trimmed by 2 bases and V by 0 bases; bases with no gene match: 2. The CDR3 sequence is CASSLGTGNTDTQYF. The CDR3 DNA follows: TGCGCCAGCAGCTTGGGGACAGGGAACACAGATACGCAGTATTTT.

The CDR3 loop is CASSLKGLAGVNEQFF. CDR3 nucleotide sequence: TGTGCCAGCAGCCTAAAAGGACTAGCGGGGGTCAATGAGCAGTTCTTC. J is TRBJ2-1 and V is TRBV7-9, with 13 bases aligning to TRBD2. The trim removed 5 bases at V and 6 bases at J, leaving 7 bases unmatched. The CDR3 consists of 16 residues. CDR1 and CDR2 (germline): SEHNR, FQNEAQ (reference sequence).

This clone was seen more than once but under ten times. Here the CDR3 DNA reads TGTGCCAGCAGGAGACTAGGAGAGTACAATGAGCAGTTCTTC. It translates to CASRRLGEYNEQFF. This chain connects TRBV2 to TRBJ2-1, with a weak D call TRBD2 (6 bases). The CDR3 consists of 14 residues. CDR1 and CDR2 from the germline V gene are SNHLY and FYNNEI. V was cut by 6 bases and J by 4 bases, with 13 bases left in between.

The chain uses TRBV7-9 and TRBJ2-5, with TRBD2 identical over 10 bases. V trimming: 0 bases; J trimming: 4 bases; junction bases outside the gene matches: 5. This CDR3 contains 16 residues. Germline-derived CDR1 and CDR2 are SEHNR and FQNEAQ (reference sequence). The CDR3 coding sequence is TGTGCCAGCAGCTTAGCCCAGCGGGGGGGCCCAGAGACCCAGTACTTC. This sequence encodes CASSLAQRGGPETQYF.

The chain joins TRBV21-1 to TRBJ1-5. TRBV21-1 is a documented pseudogene. CDR3 size: 14 residues. The CDR3 DNA reads as TGTGCCAGCAGCAGGCGGGAGGGATATCAGCCCCAGCATTTT. Amino acid sequence: CASSRREGYQPQHF.

This clone occurred once. This rearrangement joins TRBV7-2 to TRBJ2-2; a weak D match, TRBD2 (6 bases). This CDR3 contains 14 residues. Trimming left V 5 bases short and J 3 bases short, with 10 bases between. Germline-derived CDR1 and CDR2 are SGHTA and FQGNSA. CDR3 DNA: TGTGCCAGCAGCCCCGGGACTTACACCGGGGAGCTGTTTTTT. This encodes CASSPGTYTGELFF.

The chain is built from TRBV11-2 and TRBJ2-1, with 7 bases matching TRBD2. After removal of 3 bases from V and 10 bases from J, the junction contained 9 bases not matched to a gene. Germline V CDR1 and CDR2: SGHAT, FQNNGV. The CDR3 length is 14 residues. The CDR3 region is CASSFGATGGEQFF. The CDR3 nucleotides read TGTGCCAGCAGCTTCGGCGCAACCGGGGGGGAGCAGTTCTTC.

This clone occurred a few times. The genes are TRBV5-4 and TRBJ1-3; 10 positions agree with TRBD1. This CDR3 comprises 16 residues. V lost 3 bases to trimming and J lost 0 bases; unmatched junction nucleotides: 3. Looked up from germline, CDR1 is SGHNT and CDR2 is YYREEE (reference sequence). The CDR3 region is CASSSRDRGSGNTIYF. CDR3 nucleotides: TGTGCCAGCAGCTCTCGGGACAGGGGCTCTGGAAACACCATATATTTT.

The chain has TRBV15 and TRBJ1-2, with 8 positions matching TRBD1. The V and J ends lost 6 bases and 7 bases, in that order; junction bases with no gene match: 7. The CDR3 consists of 13 residues. Germline V lookup: CDR1 LNHNV, CDR2 YYDKDF (reference sequence). The CDR3 loop reads CATSKDRVGGYTF. The CDR3 DNA reads TGTGCCACCAGTAAGGACAGGGTTGGTGGCTACACCTTC.